The 30 T cell receptor beta chains given below trace back to one sample, sequenced in a study of control samples from healthy donors and cancer patients. This table comes from immunoSEQ multiplex PCR, and its TCRdb copy is limited to in-frame clones, with some not included. The sample lists approximately 100,000 clones; 88% were seen once. The sample was blood. All receptors come from a man aged 25 to 40 in good health.

The J gene is TRBJ2-7, the V gene TRBV11-3, with 8 bases that match TRBD2. After removal of 5 bases from V and 5 bases from J, the junction contained 8 bases not matched to a gene. Germline loops: CDR1 SGHNT, CDR2 YENEEA. The CDR3 contains 14 residues. CDR3 loop: CASSTAGDTHEQYF. For the CDR3, the DNA is TGTGCCAGCAGCACAGCGGGAGACACCCACGAGCAGTACTTC.

CDR3 sequence reads: CASSDYRLNTEAFF. CDR3 coding DNA: TGTGCCAGCAGTGATTACAGACTGAACACTGAAGCTTTCTTT. The chain is built from TRBV6-1 and TRBJ1-1; D gene ambiguous. V lost 3 bases, J lost 0 bases, and 8 bases lay in between. The CDR3 loop spans 14 amino acids. Germline V gene data show CDR1 as MNHNS and CDR2 as SASEGT.

The genes are TRBV28 and TRBJ1-6, with 8 bases aligning to TRBD1. This CDR3 is built from 15 residues. V gave up 7 bases and J gave up 7 bases; unmatched junction bases: 9. CDR1 and CDR2 from the germline V gene are MDHEN and SYDVKM. CDR3 residues: CASIGQGRANSPLHF. The CDR3 DNA follows: TGTGCCAGCATCGGACAGGGAAGGGCGAATTCACCCCTCCACTTT.

The gene calls are TRBV14 and TRBJ1-2, with TRBD1 as a possible D gene (5 bases). V was pared by 3 bases and J by 2 bases, with 7 bases between. Germline CDR1 reads SGHDN; CDR2 reads FVKESK. This CDR3 has 13 amino acids. The CDR3 loop is CASSQGTNYGYTF. In DNA, the CDR3 is TGTGCCAGCAGCCAGGGGACGAACTATGGCTACACCTTC. Using reference TRBV14 and TRBJ1-2 for the parts outside the CDR3, the full variable domain is EAGVTQFPSHSVIEKGQTVTLRCDPISGHDNLYWYRRVMGKEIKFLLHFVKESKQDESGMPNNRFLAERTGGTYSTLKVQPAELEDSGVYFCASSQGTNYGYTFGSGTRLTVV.

V gene TRBV5-4 combines with J gene TRBJ2-7, with 8 nucleotides matching TRBD1. The V gene end was trimmed by 10 bases and the J gene end by 5 bases; junction bases not matched to a gene: 11. This CDR3 contains 13 residues. The germline V gene has CDR1 SGHNT and CDR2 YYREEE (reference sequence). CDR3 bases: TGTGCCGGACTGGACAGGGATTTAGACGAGCAGTACTTC. Amino acid sequence: CAGLDRDLDEQYF.

The chain recombines TRBV5-5 with TRBJ2-7, with 9 bases fitting TRBD2. Trimming cost V 4 bases and J 3 bases; bases outside gene matches: 8. This CDR3 is 15 amino acids long. Per germline, CDR1 SGHKS and CDR2 YYEKEE (reference sequence). CDR3 loop: CASSPQLAGYYEQYF. The DNA for the CDR3 is TGTGCCAGCAGCCCTCAACTAGCGGGCTACTACGAGCAGTACTTC.

This rearrangement joins TRBV6-4 to TRBJ2-1; 9 nucleotides line up with TRBD2. This CDR3 spans 15 amino acids. In germline, CDR1 is MRHNA, CDR2 SNTAGT. After removal of 2 bases from V and 10 bases from J, the junction contained 9 bases not matched to a gene. CDR3 amino acids: CASSDGAGGRDEQFF. The CDR3 DNA sequence: TGTGCCAGCAGTGACGGGGCGGGAGGGAGAGACGAGCAGTTCTTC.

The chain links TRBV19 to TRBJ2-2, with 16 bases fitting TRBD2. The trim removed 3 bases at V and 3 bases at J, leaving 13 bases unmatched. The V gene's germline CDR1 is LNHDA and CDR2 SQIVND (reference sequence). There are 21 residues in the CDR3. This CDR3 is CASSIEREGTSGRGYTGELFF. The DNA of the CDR3 is TGTGCCAGTAGTATTGAGAGGGAAGGGACTAGCGGGAGGGGATACACCGGGGAGCTGTTTTTT.

The chain has TRBV18 and TRBJ1-1, with 8 bases matching TRBD1. Germline assignment: CDR1 KGHSH and CDR2 LQKENI. The CDR3 spans 14 residues. V lost 6 bases and J lost 5; bases outside the gene matches: 8. This CDR3 is CASSDRVGGTEAFF. Written as DNA, the CDR3 is TGTGCCAGCTCGGACAGGGTTGGTGGTACTGAAGCTTTCTTT.

CDR3 sequence reads: CASSFGLAGGYEQYF. DNA of the CDR3: TGTGCCAGCAGCTTTGGACTAGCGGGAGGGTACGAGCAGTACTTC. This chain connects TRBV7-2 to TRBJ2-7, with TRBD2 matching over 15 bases. The length of the CDR3 is 15 residues. The ends lost 3 bases at V and 4 bases at J; junction bases unmatched: 1. Germline V gene sequence: CDR1 SGHTA, CDR2 FQGNSA.

The V call is TRBV30, the J call TRBJ2-7; a possible D gene is TRBD2 (7 bases). CDR3 length: 16 amino acids. Germline lookup yields CDR1 GTSNPN and CDR2 SVGIG (reference sequence). Trimming pared 2 bases from V and 9 bases from J, leaving 26 bases between. CDR3 bases: TGTGCCTGGAGTTTAGGGGGGGACTTACGACTGGCTGCGCAGTACTTC. Translating it yields CAWSLGGDLRLAAQYF.

The V and J genes are TRBV19 and TRBJ2-2; no firm D call. Trimming took 1 base from V and 1 from J, leaving 7 bases between them. CDR1 and CDR2 from the germline V gene are LNHDA and SQIVND (reference sequence). The CDR3 covers 15 residues. The CDR3 nucleotides are TGTGCCAGTAGTATAGTTCGCGGGAACACCGGGGAGCTGTTTTTT. Translated, it gives CASSIVRGNTGELFF.

The DNA for the CDR3 is TGTGCCAGCTCGACCGGTGTGGGAAACCCTGAAGCTTTCTTT. It codes for CASSTGVGNPEAFF. The chain joins TRBV18 to TRBJ1-1; D unresolved. V was cut by 6 bases and J by 6 bases, with 17 bases left in between. Germline V gene data show CDR1 as KGHSH and CDR2 as LQKENI. The CDR3 has 14 residues.

V gene TRBV29-1 combines with J gene TRBJ1-1; TRBD1 is a possible D gene (5 bases). V was cut by 3 bases and J by 1 base, with 9 bases left in between. Germline CDR1 and CDR2: SQVTM and ANQGSEA. There are 13 residues in the CDR3. The CDR3 sequence: CSVDQGKNTEAFF. The CDR3 nucleotides are TGCAGCGTTGATCAGGGCAAGAACACTGAAGCTTTCTTT.

The CDR3 nucleotides are TGTGCCAGCAGCCCCGGCGGGGCTTCCCGAATGTCGGATACGCAGTATTTT. Its translation is CASSPGGASRMSDTQYF. The V gene is TRBV7-2, the J gene TRBJ2-3; D might be TRBD2 (6 bases). V was trimmed by 5 bases and J by 6 bases, leaving 24 bases between them. CDR1 is SGHTA and CDR2 is FQGNSA in the germline V gene. This CDR3 is built from 17 residues.

The V call is TRBV28, the J call TRBJ2-5; 16 bases match TRBD2. The CDR3 sequence is 19 residues long. Trimming cost V 7 bases and J 5 bases; bases outside gene matches: 16. The germline V gene encodes CDR1 MDHEN and CDR2 SYDVKM. The CDR3 DNA follows: TGTGCCAGCACAAACCCGGGACTAGCGGGAGGGGGGAAGGGGGAGACCCAGTACTTC. It specifies CASTNPGLAGGGKGETQYF.

The chain couples TRBV19 to TRBJ1-4, with a weak D call TRBD1 (5 bases). This CDR3 is 14 amino acids long. CDR1 is LNHDA and CDR2 is SQIVND in the germline V gene (reference sequence). The V end lost 8 bases, the J end lost 2 bases, and 12 bases lay between the germline ends. The CDR3 here is CASQRGETNEKLFF. The CDR3 nucleotides are TGTGCCAGTCAACGGGGCGAGACTAATGAAAAACTGTTTTTT.

This chain links TRBV9 with TRBJ2-7; the match to TRBD1 covers 8 bases. The CDR3 consists of 14 residues. Germline-derived CDR1 and CDR2 are SGDLS and YYNGEE. The V segment lost 0 bases and the J segment 4 bases; nucleotides outside the gene matches: 3. CDR3 protein: CASSVATGGYEQYF. In DNA form, the CDR3 reads TGTGCCAGCAGCGTAGCAACAGGGGGATACGAGCAGTACTTC.

The chain has TRBV5-1 and TRBJ1-3; D is uncertain. V lost 0 bases and J lost 0, with 4 bases in between. Germline loops: CDR1 SGHRS, CDR2 YFSETQ. CDR3 length: 14 residues. The CDR3 loop reads CASSLEISGNTIYF. The CDR3 region has the DNA TGCGCCAGCAGCTTGGAAATCTCTGGAAACACCATATATTTT.

The chain couples TRBV7-9 to TRBJ2-1; 9 positions agree with TRBD2. J lost 5 bases, V lost 7 bases, and 9 bases had no gene match. The germline CDR1 and CDR2 sequences are SEHNR and FQNEAQ (reference sequence). This CDR3 has 15 residues. For the CDR3, the DNA is TGTGCCAGCACCCCTAGACTAGCGGAAAACAATGAGCAGTTCTTC. Protein product: CASTPRLAENNEQFF.

The sample holds a few counts of this clone. The chain carries TRBV6-2 or TRBV6-3 and TRBJ2-1; 13 nucleotides match TRBD2. Germline V CDR1 and CDR2: MNHEY, SVGEGT. V trimming: 5 bases; J trimming: 6 bases; junction bases outside the gene matches: 10. There are 17 residues in the CDR3. CDR3 DNA: TGTGCCAGCAGTGCGAACCTACTAGCGGGGGGGGGCAATGAGCAGTTCTTC. This codes for CASSANLLAGGGNEQFF.

The rearrangement uses TRBV19 and TRBJ2-2; 13 bases are shared with TRBD2. The CDR3 totals 18 residues. The junction had 11 bases not matched to a gene; V was cut back by 5 bases and J by 5 bases. CDR1 and CDR2 from the germline V gene are LNHDA and SQIVND (reference sequence). This chain's CDR3 is CASSYTSGRAIYTGELFF. The CDR3 coding sequence is TGTGCCAGTAGTTATACTAGCGGGAGGGCCATCTATACCGGGGAGCTGTTTTTT.

The chain recombines TRBV5-6 with TRBJ2-3, with D tentatively TRBD2 (5 bases). The CDR3 is 16 residues long. Per the germline V gene, CDR1 is SGHDT and CDR2 is YYEEEE. V was clipped by 2 bases and J by 0 bases, with 13 bases between them. The CDR3: CASSFVGSFSTDTQYF. The CDR3 bases are TGTGCCAGCAGCTTCGTAGGGAGTTTCAGCACAGATACGCAGTATTTT. Supplemented by reference TRBV5-6 and TRBJ2-3, the full variable domain reads DAGVTQSPTHLIKTRGQQVTLRCSPKSGHDTVSWYQQALGQGPQFIFQYYEEEERQRGNFPDRFSGHQFPNYSSELNVNALLLGDSALYLCASSFVGSFSTDTQYFGPGTRLTVL.

The chain joins TRBV2 to TRBJ2-7, with a tentative D call TRBD2 (6 bases). Germline CDR1 is SNHLY and CDR2 is FYNNEI. There are 13 residues in the CDR3. The germline V and J ends were trimmed by 6 bases and 1 base, with 10 bases remaining between them. Written as DNA, the CDR3 is TGTGCCAGCAGGGGGGGAGGTTCCTACGAGCAGTACTTC. It yields the protein CASRGGGSYEQYF.

The rearrangement links TRBV27 to TRBJ1-2; D is undetermined. CDR3 size: 15 residues. CDR1 MNHEY and CDR2 SMNVEV come from the germline V gene (reference sequence). The ends were cut back, 8 bases at V and 4 bases at J, with 20 bases in the middle. The CDR3 loop reads CASLPMGGLGYGYTF. The CDR3 bases are TGTGCCAGCCTCCCCATGGGCGGTCTCGGCTATGGCTACACCTTC.

V is TRBV9 and J is TRBJ1-6; D unclear. CDR3 length: 13 residues. Looked up from germline, CDR1 is SGDLS and CDR2 is YYNGEE. The V and J ends lost 0 bases and 11 bases respectively, with 9 bases between them. The CDR3 bases are TGTGCCAGCAGCGTAGATGGACTCGCACCCCTCCACTTT. This translates into CASSVDGLAPLHF.

The chain combines TRBV28 with TRBJ1-1, with D perhaps matching TRBD1 (5 bases). The germline V and J ends were trimmed by 6 bases and 1 base, with 15 bases remaining between them. This CDR3 has 15 residues. Per the germline V gene, CDR1 is MDHEN and CDR2 is SYDVKM. CDR3 in amino acids: CASRGPGAGNTEAFF. For the CDR3, the DNA is TGTGCCAGCAGGGGGCCGGGCGCCGGGAACACTGAAGCTTTCTTT.

The V gene is TRBV24-1, the J gene TRBJ2-2, with D possibly TRBD2 on 6 matching bases. Per the germline V gene, CDR1 is KGHDR and CDR2 is SFDVKD. With 4 bases removed from V and 2 bases from J, the gap between germline ends came to 10 bases. This CDR3 contains 15 residues. The CDR3 coding sequence is TGTGCCACCAGTGACCTGACTAGTAACACCGGGGAGCTGTTTTTT. This codes for CATSDLTSNTGELFF.

The rearrangement joins TRBV11-2 to TRBJ2-7, with D unresolved. V was pared by 5 bases and J by 7 bases, with 21 bases between. Germline V gives CDR1 SGHAT, CDR2 FQNNGV. This CDR3 is built from 15 residues. Here the CDR3 reads CASSIQYPAAGEQYF. The CDR3, as DNA: TGTGCCAGCAGCATACAATACCCAGCCGCCGGGGAGCAGTACTTC.

The count of this clone is one. This chain uses TRBV10-1 with TRBJ2-2; a weak D match, TRBD2 (5 bases). The CDR3 is 13 residues long. The germline V gene has CDR1 WNHNN and CDR2 SYGVQD (reference sequence). Trimming pared 4 bases from V and 3 bases from J, leaving 6 bases between. The CDR3 coding sequence is TGCGCCAGCAGTGCCGGGGACACCGGGGAGCTGTTTTTT. Translated: CASSAGDTGELFF.